This TCR beta chain comes out of a study of cytomegalovirus exposure and HLA in healthy donors. Whole-study results and caveats: A later analysis reported that several of the most significant clusters appeared to be linked to common viral pathogens, among them Epstein-Barr virus.

Germline V gene data show CDR1 as SGDLS and CDR2 as YYNGEE. With V trimmed by 1 base and J by 9 bases, 7 bases remained unmatched. This CDR3 is 14 amino acids long. Comments on this clone: The antigen is undetermined.

PCR involved 60 Vbeta and 13 Jbeta primers. Method: immunoSEQ multiplex PCR; TCRdb's copy keeps in-frame clones and lacks some. The sample contains about 200,000 clones, approximately 82% of which appear only once. This clonotype originated in a man younger than 30 in good health and CMV-seronegative. The specimen sequenced was PBMCs. The chain carries TRBV9 and TRBJ2-1, with 7 bases identical to TRBD2. The DNA for the CDR3 is TGTGCCAGCAGCGTATGGGGGGAGGGCCGTGAGCAGTTCTTC. Translating gives CASSVWGEGREQFF.